A single T cell receptor (beta chain) is shown here with its context. This study enrolled people aged about 18 to 100 from about two dozen US geographic areas. Germline CDR1 reads KGHDR; CDR2 reads SFDVKD. The CDR3 covers 14 residues. V shed 1 base and J shed 7 bases, with 13 bases lying between them. Authors' processing steps: How many nucleated cells were present was estimated from reference gene primer amplification. The assay was immunoSEQ multiplex PCR, and TCRdb's table has in-frame clones only and misses some. Clone size and V and J calls were adopted from that table, with D and trimming inferred from the DNA. The sample records a few hundred thousand clones, roughly 85% being singletons. The entry originates in a study of blood T cell repertoires in COVID-19.

Sequencing input: PBMCs or T cells enriched from blood (not recorded which). This rearrangement joins TRBV24-1 to TRBJ2-7, with a weak D call TRBD1 (6 bases). This clonotype was obtained from a man aged 35 to 55 who had been exposed to COVID-19. CDR3 sequence reads: CATSDFQGRGEQYF. DNA for the CDR3: TGTGCCACCAGTGATTTCCAGGGCAGGGGAGAGCAGTACTTC.